Listed here are 16 T cell receptor beta chains from one sample, sequenced in a study of low-dose radiotherapy and immunotherapy resistance in tumors. TRAV and TRBV primers primed cDNA for both TCRalpha and TCRbeta. With a V-primer adapter and a constant-region primer, TCRs were amplified for about 22 PCR cycles. One entry per CDR3 protein, called by TCRdb with MiXCR from the reads. The sample shows 40,000 or so distinct CDR3 sequences, under 30% of them seen only once. Time point here: after trial treatment. Regarding treatment: LDRT plus nivolumab, ipilimumab, low-dose cyclophosphamide and aspirin (RACIN trial). The sequencing used PBMCs, collected after low-dose radiotherapy plus immunotherapy. Receptors were obtained from a male donor with prostate cancer.

Many counts were recorded for this clonotype. The V and J genes are TRBV20-1 and TRBJ2-7; no reliable D call. This CDR3 region has 11 residues. CDR1 is DFQATT and CDR2 is SNEGSKA in the germline V gene (reference sequence). V shed 6 bases and J shed 6 bases, with 12 bases lying between them. The CDR3 here is CSAYSSSEQYF. DNA of the CDR3: TGCAGTGCCTACAGCTCGAGCGAGCAGTACTTC.

This clonotype was counted many times. J is TRBJ2-4 and V is TRBV6-6, with 8 bases lining up with TRBD1. Trimming took 8 bases from V and 5 from J; bases not matched to a gene: 5. The CDR3 has 13 amino acids. CDR1 MNHNY and CDR2 SVGAGI come from the germline V gene (reference sequence). DNA of the CDR3: TGTGCCAGCGCAGGGGGCCGGGAAAACATTCAGTACTTC. It is translated as CASAGGRENIQYF.

This clonotype has ten or more counts. J is TRBJ1-2 and V is TRBV6-1, with 7 bases fitting TRBD1. V dropped 8 bases and J dropped 3; count of bases not matched to a gene: 15. CDR1 and CDR2 from the germline V gene are MNHNS and SASEGT. CDR3 length: 16 amino acids. The CDR3 here is CASSARLRGTDYGYTF. The CDR3 nucleotides are TGTGCCAGCTCCGCTAGACTCAGGGGGACGGACTATGGCTACACCTTC.

This clonotype was found many times. The gene calls are TRBV9 and TRBJ2-3; 7 nucleotides align to TRBD1. CDR3 size: 14 residues. Losses at the gene ends were 3 bases for V and 3 bases for J; bases not matched to a gene: 4. Germline-derived CDR1 and CDR2 are SGDLS and YYNGEE. The CDR3 sequence: CASSERQGTDTQYF. The CDR3 DNA follows: TGTGCCAGCAGCGAGAGACAGGGTACAGATACGCAGTATTTT.

The rearrangement uses TRBV12-3 or TRBV12-4 and TRBJ2-6; 7 bases align to TRBD1. The CDR3 loop spans 18 amino acids. The trim removed 6 bases at V and 1 base at J, leaving 12 bases unmatched. CDR3 in amino acids: CASSPTARGLSGANVLTF. The CDR3 region has the DNA TGTGCCAGCAGCCCCACGGCCAGGGGGTTGTCTGGGGCCAACGTCCTGACTTTC.

At least ten counts were recorded for this clonotype. CDR3 sequence (DNA): TGTGCCAGCAGCTTATCTCGCGACAGGGCAACTAATGAAAAACTGTTTTTT. Residues: CASSLSRDRATNEKLFF. This chain uses TRBV7-4 with TRBJ1-4, with TRBD1 identical over 7 bases. This CDR3 has 17 residues. Germline V gene sequence: CDR1 SGHVT, CDR2 SQSDAQ. Trimming at V came to 2 bases and at J to 0 bases, leaving 6 bases not matched to a gene.

The rearrangement uses TRBV29-1 and TRBJ2-1; D possibly corresponds to TRBD2 (7 bases). This CDR3 contains 14 residues. Trimming cost V 7 bases and J 8 bases, with 21 bases left between them. Looked up from germline, CDR1 is SQVTM and CDR2 is ANQGSEA. The CDR3 DNA follows: TGCAGCGGAGGGGGGGGCTCCGGGAACGATGAGCAGTTCTTC. Translating gives CSGGGGSGNDEQFF.

Points on this clonotype: It is likely a read error: a sequence one base away is far more abundant. The chain links TRBV28 to TRBJ2-6; D ambiguous. The CDR3 is 15 amino acids. The V and J ends lost 4 bases and 0 bases respectively, with 7 bases between them. The V gene's germline CDR1 is MDHEN and CDR2 SYDVKM. CDR3 region: CASSSSVSGANVLTF. The DNA of the CDR3 is TGTGCCAGCAGTTCGAGCGTCTCTGGGGCCAACGTCCTGACTTTC.

About this clonotype: A far larger clone is one nucleotide away, so this likely arose from a read error. This chain connects TRBV27 to TRBJ2-7, with 8 bases aligning to TRBD2. Trimming took 4 bases from V and 7 from J; bases not matched to a gene: 15. The CDR3 runs 16 residues. Germline assignment: CDR1 MNHEY and CDR2 SMNVEV (reference sequence). Here the CDR3 DNA reads TGTGCCAGCAGTTCGCCACTAGCGGACCCATACAATGAGCAGTACTTC. Its translation: CASSSPLADPYNEQYF.

This clonotype was recorded many times. CDR3 sequence reads: CASSPLGAYTDTQYF. DNA of the CDR3: TGTGCCAGCTCACCTCTGGGGGCCTACACAGATACGCAGTATTTT. The chain recombines TRBV18 with TRBJ2-3; tentative D call: TRBD1 (6 bases). CDR3 length: 15 amino acids. Germline loops: CDR1 KGHSH, CDR2 LQKENI. Trimming cost V 3 bases and J 2 bases, with 12 bases left between them. The full variable domain, in which reference TRBV18 and TRBJ2-3 provide the parts outside the CDR3, is NAGVMQNPRHLVRRRGQEARLRCSPMKGHSHVYWYRQLPEEGLKFMVYLQKENIIDESGMPKERFSAEFPKEGPSILRIQQVVRGDSAAYFCASSPLGAYTDTQYFGPGTRLTVL.

Turning to this clonotype: A read error is the likely source, as a far larger clone sits one nucleotide away. This chain links TRBV28 with TRBJ2-1; tentatively, D is TRBD2 (5 bases). The CDR3 runs to 11 residues. V was pared by 3 bases and J by 13 bases, with 10 bases between. Germline V gene lookup returns CDR1 MDHEN and CDR2 SYDVKM. CDR3 DNA sequence: TGTGCCAGCAGTTTTTGGGAGACCCAGTTCTTC. Translated: CASSFWETQFF.

The rearrangement uses TRBV5-1 and TRBJ2-7; 8 bases agree with TRBD2. Trimming removed 0 bases from V and 4 bases from J; junction bases left unmatched: 12. This CDR3 has 17 amino acids. Per germline, CDR1 SGHRS and CDR2 YFSETQ. The CDR3 DNA sequence: TGCGCCAGCAGCTTGGCCCCGGCCCAGCGGGAGAGATACGAGCAGTACTTC. Translation: CASSLAPAQRERYEQYF.

Turning to this clonotype: The likely explanation is a read error, given a far larger clone one base away. The V gene is TRBV10-3, the J gene TRBJ2-5; D is possibly TRBD2 (6 bases). This CDR3 contains 15 residues. V was trimmed by 6 bases and J by 11 bases, leaving 25 bases between them. Germline V lookup: CDR1 ENHRY, CDR2 SYGVKD. The CDR3 spells CAISPSTGLWNEQYF. CDR3 DNA sequence: TGTGCCATCAGCCCCTCGACGGGACTGTGGAATGAGCAGTACTTC.

The sample holds many counts of this clonotype. The V and J genes are TRBV28 and TRBJ1-5; D unclear. The CDR3 has 12 amino acids. Germline lookup yields CDR1 MDHEN and CDR2 SYDVKM. The V gene lost 2 bases and the J gene lost 6 bases, with 5 bases spanning the gap. CDR3 protein: CASSLLLQPQHF. Here the CDR3 DNA reads TGTGCCAGCAGTTTACTTCTTCAGCCCCAGCATTTT.

This clonotype was detected many times. CDR3 DNA: TGCAGTGCTAGAAACAGGGTGCTCCCCACAGATACGCAGTATTTT. Translating it yields CSARNRVLPTDTQYF. The J gene is TRBJ2-3, the V gene TRBV20-1; D might be TRBD1 (6 bases). The germline V and J ends were trimmed by 2 bases and 2 bases, with 14 bases remaining between them. Germline V gene sequence: CDR1 DFQATT, CDR2 SNEGSKA (reference sequence). The CDR3 has 15 amino acids.

At least ten counts were recorded for this clonotype. V usage is TRBV2 and J usage is TRBJ2-5, with unresolved D. V was shortened by 2 bases and J by 2 bases, with 6 bases between the two germline ends. The CDR3 sequence is 13 residues long. Germline-derived CDR1 and CDR2 are SNHLY and FYNNEI. The DNA for the CDR3 is TGTGCCAGCAGTGAAAGGATGCAAGAGACCCAGTACTTC. Encoded protein: CASSERMQETQYF. The entire variable domain, with the rest obtained from reference TRBV2 and TRBJ2-5, is as follows: EPEVTQTPSHQVTQMGQEVILRCVPISNHLYFYWYRQILGQKVEFLVSFYNNEISEKSEIFDDQFSVERPDGSNFTLKIRSTKLEDSAMYFCASSERMQETQYFGPGTRLLVL.